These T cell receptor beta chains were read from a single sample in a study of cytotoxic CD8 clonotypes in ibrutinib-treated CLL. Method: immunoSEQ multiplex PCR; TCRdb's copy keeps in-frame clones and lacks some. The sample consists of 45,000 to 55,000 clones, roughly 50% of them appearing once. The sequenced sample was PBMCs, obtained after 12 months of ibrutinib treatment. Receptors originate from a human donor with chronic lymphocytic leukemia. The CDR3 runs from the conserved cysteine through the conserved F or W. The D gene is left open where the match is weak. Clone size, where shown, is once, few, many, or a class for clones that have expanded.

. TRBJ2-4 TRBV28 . TGTGCCAGCAACCCCTTATCCCGGACACGGGAAAACATTCAGTACTTC CASNPLSRTRENIQYF
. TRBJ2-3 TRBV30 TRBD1 TGTGCCTGGAGTGCGACAGGGGGAACAGATACGCAGTATTTT CAWSATGGTDTQYF
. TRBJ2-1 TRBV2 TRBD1 TGTGCCAGCAGTGAAGTCCTCCGGGACAGGGGGCTCAATGAGCAGTTCTTC CASSEVLRDRGLNEQFF
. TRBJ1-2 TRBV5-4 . TGTGCCAGCAGCTTGAGATCCTATGGCTACACCTTC CASSLRSYGYTF
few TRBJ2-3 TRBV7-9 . TGTGCCAGCACCCCCTCCTCAGATACGCAGTATTTT CASTPSSDTQYF
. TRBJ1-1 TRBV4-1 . TGCGCCAGCAGCCAAGATACATTTAGGGGGGGGATTACTGAAGCTTTCTTT CASSQDTFRGGITEAFF
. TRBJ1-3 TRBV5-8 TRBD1 TGTGCCACCTGGACAGGGTGGGGAAACACCATATATTTT CATWTGWGNTIYF
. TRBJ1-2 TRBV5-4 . TGTGCCAGCAGCTTGGCCCCAGGAGATGGCTACACCTTC CASSLAPGDGYTF
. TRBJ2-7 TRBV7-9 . TGTGCCAGCAGCTTAGCCATAGCGGCCACCTACGAGCAGTACTTC CASSLAIAATYEQYF
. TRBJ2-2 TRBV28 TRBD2 TGTGCCAGCAGCCTATTCGAAGCGGGAAACACCGGGGAGCTGTTTTTT CASSLFEAGNTGELFF
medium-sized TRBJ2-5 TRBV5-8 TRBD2 TGTGCCAGCAGCTTTGGGTCCCTAGCGGGAGGACTACAAGAGACCCAGTACTTC CASSFGSLAGGLQETQYF
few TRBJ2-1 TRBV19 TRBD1 TGTGCCAGTAGTCCCCCCGGGACAGGGGGCCACAATGAGCAGTTCTTC CASSPPGTGGHNEQFF
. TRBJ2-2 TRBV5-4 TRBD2 TGTGCCAGCAGCTGGACTAGCGGGAGAGCCGGGGAGCTGTTTTTT CASSWTSGRAGELFF
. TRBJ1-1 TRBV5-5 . TGTGCCAGCAGCTTGGAACCAGGGAGCACTGAAGCTTTCTTT CASSLEPGSTEAFF
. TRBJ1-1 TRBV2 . TGTGCCAGCAGTGAAAGGGGGAACACTGAAGCTTTCTTT CASSERGNTEAFF
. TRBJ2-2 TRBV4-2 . TGTGCCAGCAGCCAAGATATACTCACCGGGGAGCTGTTTTTT CASSQDILTGELFF
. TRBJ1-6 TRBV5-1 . TGCGCCAGCAGCTTGAATCTGGGTACTAATTCACCCCTCCACTTT CASSLNLGTNSPLHF
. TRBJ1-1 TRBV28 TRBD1 TGTGCCAGCAGTACCCGACAGGGTCTTGAAGCTTTCTTT CASSTRQGLEAFF
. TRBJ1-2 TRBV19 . TGTGCCAGTAGTACCCGGGACGCTCGGGGTGGCTACACCTTC CASSTRDARGGYTF
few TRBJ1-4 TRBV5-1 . TGCGCCAGCAGGAATCCCAGGGCGGGAGAAAAACTGTTTTTT CASRNPRAGEKLFF
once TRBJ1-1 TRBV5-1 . TGCGCCAGCAGCTCAGCGGAGAACACTGAAGCTTTCTTT CASSSAENTEAFF
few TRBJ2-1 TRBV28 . TGTGCCAGCAGTCTTAATATTAGACCACAGGGTATCTTC CASSLNIRPQGIF
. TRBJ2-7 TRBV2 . TGTGCCAGCAGTCTCCGGGACCGCTACGAGCAGTACTTC CASSLRDRYEQYF
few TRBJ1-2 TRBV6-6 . TGTGCCAGCAGGGGAGGGGAGGGAATTGGCTACACCTTC CASRGGEGIGYTF
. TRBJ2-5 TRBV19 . TGTGCCAGTACCGAGACAGGACAAGAGACCCAGTACTTC CASTETGQETQYF
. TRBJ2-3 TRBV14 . TGTGCCAGCAGCCAATTAATGTTCACGCAGTATTTT CASSQLMFTQYF
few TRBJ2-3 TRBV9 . TGTGCCAGCAGCGTAGGGGTCGGAGGTACGCAGTATTTT CASSVGVGGTQYF
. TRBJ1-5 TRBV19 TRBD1 TGTGCCAGTAGTATTCTGGACTCCCGGACAGGGGGGAAGTATGTCGGGCCCCAGCATTTT CASSILDSRTGGKYVGPQHF
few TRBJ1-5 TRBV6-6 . TGTGCCACCTCGATCCGGACAGATAGCAATCAGCCCCAGCATTTT CATSIRTDSNQPQHF
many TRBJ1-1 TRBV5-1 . TGCGCCAGCAGCGTCGGACAGATGAACACTGAAGCTTTCTTT CASSVGQMNTEAFF
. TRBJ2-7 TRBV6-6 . TGTGCCAGCAGTTATATTCCCTACGAGCAGTACTTC CASSYIPYEQYF
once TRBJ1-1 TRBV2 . TGTGCCAGCAGTTCAAGAGGGAGAGAAGCTTTCTTT CASSSRGREAFF
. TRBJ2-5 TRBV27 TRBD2 TGTGCCAGCAGTTGGACCAGCGGGATTGGAGAGACCCAGTACTTC CASSWTSGIGETQYF
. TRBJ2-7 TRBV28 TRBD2 TGTGCCAGCAGTTTATATTACCGGGCTAGCGGGGCCTACGAGCAGTACTTC CASSLYYRASGAYEQYF
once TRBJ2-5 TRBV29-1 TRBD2 TGCAGCGTTCGGAGGGAGGGGGAGACCCAGTACTTC CSVRREGETQYF
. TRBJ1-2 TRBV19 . TGTGCCAGTAGTGTTTCCGGGACACTAAACTATGGCTACACCTTC CASSVSGTLNYGYTF
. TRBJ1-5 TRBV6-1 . TGTGCCAGCAGTGAATTGGGACCCTATAGCAATCAGCCCCAGCATTTT CASSELGPYSNQPQHF
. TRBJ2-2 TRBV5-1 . TGCGCCAGCAGGGGATTCCGGGACAAAAGTTCGGGGGAGCTGTTTTTT CASRGFRDKSSGELFF
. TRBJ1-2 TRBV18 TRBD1 TGTGCCAGCTCACCACGGGGACAGGGCTCCTATGGCTACACCTTC CASSPRGQGSYGYTF
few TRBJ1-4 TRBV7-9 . TGTGCCAGCAGCTTAATGCGGAAGGCTAATGAAAAACTGTTTTTT CASSLMRKANEKLFF
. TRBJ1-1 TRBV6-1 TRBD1 TGTGCCAGCAGTGATCGGGACAGGGGGACTGAAGCTTTCTTT CASSDRDRGTEAFF
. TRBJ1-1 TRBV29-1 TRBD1 TGCAGCGCACCGGGACAGTTGGACACTGAAGCTTTCTTT CSAPGQLDTEAFF
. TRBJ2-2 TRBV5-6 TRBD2 TGTGCCAGCAGCTTTACGGGAGGGACCGGGGAGCTGTTTTTT CASSFTGGTGELFF
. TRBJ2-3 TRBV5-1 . TGCGCCAGCAGCTTGGTAACAGATACGCAGTATTTT CASSLVTDTQYF
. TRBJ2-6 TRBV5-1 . TGCGCCAGCAGCCCCCAGGGCAGCTCTGGGGCCAACGTCCTGACTTTC CASSPQGSSGANVLTF
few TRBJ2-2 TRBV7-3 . TGTGCCAGCAGCCCGTCGAGAGACCTCGGGGAGCTGTTTTTT CASSPSRDLGELFF